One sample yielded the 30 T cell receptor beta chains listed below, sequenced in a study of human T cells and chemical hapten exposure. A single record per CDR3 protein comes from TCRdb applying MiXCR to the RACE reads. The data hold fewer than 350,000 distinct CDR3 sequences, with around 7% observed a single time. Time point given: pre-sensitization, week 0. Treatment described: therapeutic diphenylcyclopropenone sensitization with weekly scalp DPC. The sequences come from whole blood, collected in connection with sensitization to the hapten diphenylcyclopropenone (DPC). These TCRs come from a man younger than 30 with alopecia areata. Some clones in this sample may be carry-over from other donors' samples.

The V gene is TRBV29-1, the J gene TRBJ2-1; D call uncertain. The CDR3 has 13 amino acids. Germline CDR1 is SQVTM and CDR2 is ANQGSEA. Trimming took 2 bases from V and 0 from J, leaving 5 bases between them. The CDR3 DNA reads TGCAGCGTTGAATCGGTCTCCTACAATGAGCAGTTCTTC. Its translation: CSVESVSYNEQFF.

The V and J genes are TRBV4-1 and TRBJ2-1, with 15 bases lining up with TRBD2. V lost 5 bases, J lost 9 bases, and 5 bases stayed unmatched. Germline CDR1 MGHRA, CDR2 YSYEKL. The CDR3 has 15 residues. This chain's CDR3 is CASSWTSGGAGEQFF. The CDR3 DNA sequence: TGCGCCAGCAGCTGGACTAGCGGGGGGGCCGGTGAGCAGTTCTTC.

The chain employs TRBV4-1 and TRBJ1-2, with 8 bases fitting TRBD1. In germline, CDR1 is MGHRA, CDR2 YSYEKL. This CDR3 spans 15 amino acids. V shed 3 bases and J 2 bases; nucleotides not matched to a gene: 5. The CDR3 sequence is CASSQLTGENYGYTF. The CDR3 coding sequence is TGCGCCAGCAGCCAGCTGACAGGGGAGAACTATGGCTACACCTTC.

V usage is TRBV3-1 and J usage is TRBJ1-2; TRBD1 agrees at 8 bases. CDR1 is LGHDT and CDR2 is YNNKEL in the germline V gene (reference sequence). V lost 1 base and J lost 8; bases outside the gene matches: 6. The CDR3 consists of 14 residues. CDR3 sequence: CASSQVDRGVGYTF. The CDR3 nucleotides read TGTGCCAGCAGCCAAGTCGACAGGGGTGTCGGCTACACCTTC.

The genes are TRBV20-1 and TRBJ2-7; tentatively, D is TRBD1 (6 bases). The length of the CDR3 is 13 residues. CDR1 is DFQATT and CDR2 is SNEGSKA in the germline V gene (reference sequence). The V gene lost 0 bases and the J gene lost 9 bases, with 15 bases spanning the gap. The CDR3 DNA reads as TGCAGTGCTAGAGATAGGGGGAAATCCGGGCAGTACTTC. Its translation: CSARDRGKSGQYF.

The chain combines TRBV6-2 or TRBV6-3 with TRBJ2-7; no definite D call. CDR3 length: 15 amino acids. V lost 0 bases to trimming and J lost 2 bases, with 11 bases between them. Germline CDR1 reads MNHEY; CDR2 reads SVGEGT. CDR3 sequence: CASSYSPDTPYEQYF. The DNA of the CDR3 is TGTGCCAGCAGTTACTCCCCTGATACCCCCTACGAGCAGTACTTC.

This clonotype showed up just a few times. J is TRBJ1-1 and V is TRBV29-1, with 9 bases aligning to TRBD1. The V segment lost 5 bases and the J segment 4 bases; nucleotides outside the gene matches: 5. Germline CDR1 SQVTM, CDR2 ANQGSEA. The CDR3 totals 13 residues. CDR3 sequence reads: CSVSTGGVTEAFF. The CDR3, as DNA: TGCAGCGTTTCGACAGGGGGGGTCACTGAAGCTTTCTTT. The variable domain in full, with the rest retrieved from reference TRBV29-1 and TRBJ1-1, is SAVISQKPSRDICQRGTSLTIQCQVDSQVTMMFWYRQQPGQSLTLIATANQGSEATYESGFVIDKFPISRPNLTFSTLTVSNMSPEDSSIYLCSVSTGGVTEAFFGQGTRLTVV.

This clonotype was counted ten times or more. CDR3 bases: TGCAGTGCTATCTCAGGGGAAACTGAAGCTTTCTTT. The encoded protein is CSAISGETEAFF. This chain uses TRBV20-1 with TRBJ1-1, with D maybe TRBD1 (6 bases). Per the germline V gene, CDR1 is DFQATT and CDR2 is SNEGSKA (reference sequence). Trimming shortened V by 4 bases and J by 5 bases, and 11 bases separated the two germline ends. This CDR3 comprises 12 residues.

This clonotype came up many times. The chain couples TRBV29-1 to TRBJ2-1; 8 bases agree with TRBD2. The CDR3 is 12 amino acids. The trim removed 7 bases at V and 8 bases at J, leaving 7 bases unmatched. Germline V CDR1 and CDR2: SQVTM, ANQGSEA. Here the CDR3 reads CSGREGGYEQFF. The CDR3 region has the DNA TGCAGCGGACGGGAGGGAGGGTATGAGCAGTTCTTC.

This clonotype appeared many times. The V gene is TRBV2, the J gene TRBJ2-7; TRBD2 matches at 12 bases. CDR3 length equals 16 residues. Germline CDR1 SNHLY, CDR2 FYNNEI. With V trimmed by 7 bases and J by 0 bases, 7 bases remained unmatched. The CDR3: CASKLAGGTSSYEQYV. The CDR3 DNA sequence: TGTGCCAGCAAACTAGCGGGGGGTACAAGCTCCTACGAGCAGTACGTC.

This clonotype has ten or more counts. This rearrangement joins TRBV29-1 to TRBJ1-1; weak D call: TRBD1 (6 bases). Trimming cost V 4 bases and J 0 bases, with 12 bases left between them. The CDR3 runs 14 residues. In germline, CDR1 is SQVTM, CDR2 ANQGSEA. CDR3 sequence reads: CSVGAGDLNTEAFF. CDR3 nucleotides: TGCAGCGTTGGGGCAGGGGACCTGAACACTGAAGCTTTCTTT.

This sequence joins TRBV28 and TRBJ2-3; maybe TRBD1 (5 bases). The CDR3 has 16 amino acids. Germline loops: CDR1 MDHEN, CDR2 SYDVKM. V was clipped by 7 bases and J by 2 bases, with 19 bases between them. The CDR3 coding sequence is TGTGCCAGCACTCCTTTAGGGGCCTTCCCCACAGATACGCAGTATTTT. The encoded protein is CASTPLGAFPTDTQYF.

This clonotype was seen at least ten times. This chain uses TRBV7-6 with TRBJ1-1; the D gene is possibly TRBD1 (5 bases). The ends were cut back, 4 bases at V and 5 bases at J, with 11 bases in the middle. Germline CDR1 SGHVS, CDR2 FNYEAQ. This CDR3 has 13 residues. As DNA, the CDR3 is TGTGCCAGCAGCTCGGGGGTGGGGACTGAAGCTTTCTTT. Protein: CASSSGVGTEAFF.

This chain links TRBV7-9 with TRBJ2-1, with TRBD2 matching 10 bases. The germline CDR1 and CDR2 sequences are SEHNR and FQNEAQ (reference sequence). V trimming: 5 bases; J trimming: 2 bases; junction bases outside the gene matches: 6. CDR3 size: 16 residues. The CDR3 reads CASSVTSGATYNEQFF. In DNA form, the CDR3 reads TGTGCCAGCAGCGTAACTAGCGGGGCAACCTACAATGAGCAGTTCTTC.

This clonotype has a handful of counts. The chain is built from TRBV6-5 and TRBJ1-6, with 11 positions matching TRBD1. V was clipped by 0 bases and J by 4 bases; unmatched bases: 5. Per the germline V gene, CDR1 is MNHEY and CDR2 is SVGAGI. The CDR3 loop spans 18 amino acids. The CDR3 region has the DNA TGTGCCAGCAGTTACTCGAGCCGGGACAGGGGGTATAATTCACCCCTCCACTTT. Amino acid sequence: CASSYSSRDRGYNSPLHF.

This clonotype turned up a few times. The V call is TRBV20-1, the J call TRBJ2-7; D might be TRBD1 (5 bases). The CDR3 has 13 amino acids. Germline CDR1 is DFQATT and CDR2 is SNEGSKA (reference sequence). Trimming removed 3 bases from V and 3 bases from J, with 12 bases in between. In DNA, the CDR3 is TGCAGTGCTAGTCGCGCCGACAGCTACGAGCAGTACTTC. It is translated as CSASRADSYEQYF.

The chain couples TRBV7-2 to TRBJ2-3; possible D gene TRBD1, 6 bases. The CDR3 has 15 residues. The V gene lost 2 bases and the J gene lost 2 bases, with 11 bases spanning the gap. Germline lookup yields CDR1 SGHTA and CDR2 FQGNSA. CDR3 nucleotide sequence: TGTGCCAGCAGCTTATTCGCAGGGGTCACAGATACGCAGTATTTT. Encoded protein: CASSLFAGVTDTQYF.

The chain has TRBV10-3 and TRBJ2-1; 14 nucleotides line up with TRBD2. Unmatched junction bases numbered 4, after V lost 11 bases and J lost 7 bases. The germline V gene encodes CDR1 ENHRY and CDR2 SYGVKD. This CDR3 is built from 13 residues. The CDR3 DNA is TGTGCCGCACGGACTAGCGGGGGGAATGAGCAGTTCTTC. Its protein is CAARTSGGNEQFF.

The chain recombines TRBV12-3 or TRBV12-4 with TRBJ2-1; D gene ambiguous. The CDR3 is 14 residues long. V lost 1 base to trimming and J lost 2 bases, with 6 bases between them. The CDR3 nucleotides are TGTGCCAGCAGTTTAGTGAACCCCTACAATGAGCAGTTCTTC. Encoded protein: CASSLVNPYNEQFF.

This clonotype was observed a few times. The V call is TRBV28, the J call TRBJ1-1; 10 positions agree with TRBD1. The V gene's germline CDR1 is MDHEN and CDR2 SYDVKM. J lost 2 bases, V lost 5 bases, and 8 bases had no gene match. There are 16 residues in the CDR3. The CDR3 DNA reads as TGTGCCAGCAGTCCACTATGGACAGGGGGAAACACTGAAGCTTTCTTT. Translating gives CASSPLWTGGNTEAFF.

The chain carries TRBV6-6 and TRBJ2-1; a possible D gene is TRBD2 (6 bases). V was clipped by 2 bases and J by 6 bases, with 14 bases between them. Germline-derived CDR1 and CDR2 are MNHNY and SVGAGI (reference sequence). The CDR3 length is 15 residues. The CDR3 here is CASSYATGGSNEQFF. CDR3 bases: TGTGCCAGCAGTTACGCTACCGGGGGTAGCAATGAGCAGTTCTTC.

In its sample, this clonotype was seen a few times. The CDR3 sequence is CASSTLGSGETQYF. CDR3 in DNA: TGTGCCAGCAGCACTTTAGGGAGCGGGGAGACCCAGTACTTC. This chain links TRBV27 with TRBJ2-5; possible D gene TRBD2, 6 bases. CDR1 is MNHEY and CDR2 is SMNVEV in the germline V gene (reference sequence). V shed 6 bases and J shed 5 bases, with 16 bases lying between them. This CDR3 comprises 14 residues.

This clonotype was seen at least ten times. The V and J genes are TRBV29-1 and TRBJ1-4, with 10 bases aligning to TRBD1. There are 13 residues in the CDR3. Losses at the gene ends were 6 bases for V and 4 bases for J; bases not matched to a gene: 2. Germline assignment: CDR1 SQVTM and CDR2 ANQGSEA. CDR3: CSVRDRGNEKLFF. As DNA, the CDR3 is TGCAGCGTGAGGGACAGGGGTAATGAAAAACTGTTTTTT. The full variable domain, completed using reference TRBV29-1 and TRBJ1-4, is SAVISQKPSRDICQRGTSLTIQCQVDSQVTMMFWYRQQPGQSLTLIATANQGSEATYESGFVIDKFPISRPNLTFSTLTVSNMSPEDSSIYLCSVRDRGNEKLFFGSGTQLSVL.

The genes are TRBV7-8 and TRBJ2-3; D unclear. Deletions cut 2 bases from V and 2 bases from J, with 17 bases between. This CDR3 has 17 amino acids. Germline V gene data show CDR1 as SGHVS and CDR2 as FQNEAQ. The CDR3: CASSLSRRRRFTDTQYF. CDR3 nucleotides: TGTGCCAGCAGCTTATCTCGCCGCCGCAGGTTCACAGATACGCAGTATTTT. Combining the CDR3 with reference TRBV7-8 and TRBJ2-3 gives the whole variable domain GAGVSQSPRYKVAKRGQDVALRCDPISGHVSLFWYQQALGQGPEFLTYFQNEAQLDKSGLPSDRFFAERPEGSVSTLKIQRTQQEDSAVYLCASSLSRRRRFTDTQYFGPGTRLTVL.

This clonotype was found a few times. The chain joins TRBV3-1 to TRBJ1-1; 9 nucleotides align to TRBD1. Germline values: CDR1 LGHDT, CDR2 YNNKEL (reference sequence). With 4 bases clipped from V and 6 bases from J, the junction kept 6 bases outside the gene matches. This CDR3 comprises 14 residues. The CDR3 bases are TGTGCCAGCAGCCCGGGACAGGGCTTACCTGAAGCTTTCTTT. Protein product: CASSPGQGLPEAFF.

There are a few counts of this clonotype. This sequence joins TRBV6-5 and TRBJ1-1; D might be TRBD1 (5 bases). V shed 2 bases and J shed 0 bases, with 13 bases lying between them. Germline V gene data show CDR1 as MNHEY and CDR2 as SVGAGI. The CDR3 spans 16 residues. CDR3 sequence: CASSYNSGRLNTEAFF. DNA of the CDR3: TGTGCCAGCAGTTACAATTCGGGACGGCTGAACACTGAAGCTTTCTTT.

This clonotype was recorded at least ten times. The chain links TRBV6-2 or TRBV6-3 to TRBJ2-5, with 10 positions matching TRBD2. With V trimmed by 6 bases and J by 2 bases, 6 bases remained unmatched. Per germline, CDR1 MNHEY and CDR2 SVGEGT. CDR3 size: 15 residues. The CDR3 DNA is TGTGCCAGCAGCCTCCTAGCGGGGGAGCAAGAGACCCAGTACTTC. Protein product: CASSLLAGEQETQYF.

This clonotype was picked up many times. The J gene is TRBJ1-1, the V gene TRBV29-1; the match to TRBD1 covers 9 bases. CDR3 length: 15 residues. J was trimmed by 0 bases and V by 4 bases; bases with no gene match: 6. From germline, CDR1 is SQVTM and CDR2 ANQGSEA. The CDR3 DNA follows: TGCAGCGTTGGACGGACAGGGGATATGAACACTGAAGCTTTCTTT. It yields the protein CSVGRTGDMNTEAFF.

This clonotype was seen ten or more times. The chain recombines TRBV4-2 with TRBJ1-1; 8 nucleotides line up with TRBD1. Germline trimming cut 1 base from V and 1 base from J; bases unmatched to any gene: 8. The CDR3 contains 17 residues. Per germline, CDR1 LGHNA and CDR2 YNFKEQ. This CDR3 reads CASSQGTGRIGNTEAFF. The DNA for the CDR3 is TGTGCCAGCAGCCAAGGGACAGGGAGAATTGGGAACACTGAAGCTTTCTTT.

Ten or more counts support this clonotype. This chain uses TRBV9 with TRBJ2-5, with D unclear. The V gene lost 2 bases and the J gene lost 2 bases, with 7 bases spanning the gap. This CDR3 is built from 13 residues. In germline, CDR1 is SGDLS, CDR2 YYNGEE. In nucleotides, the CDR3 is TGTGCCAGCAGCGTCGACGGGCAAGAGACCCAGTACTTC. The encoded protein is CASSVDGQETQYF.